Detailed here is one TCR beta chain. The antigen is not known. Each sorted subset replicate got 200 ng genomic DNA, approximately 27,000 genomes. Assay used: immunoSEQ multiplex PCR; TCRdb lists only in-frame clones, some missing. This table holds roughly 1,100,000 clones, about 70% found once. The data are from a study of shared clonotypes between healthy human individuals. The study's findings and limits: In a handful of donors, around 5.5% of naive CD4 clonotypes appeared in common. Rarefaction analysis demonstrated incomplete sorted-subset sequencing notwithstanding large depth.

This TCR was recovered from a man aged 18 to 30 in good health. Source material: memory CD4+ T cells sorted from blood. Subset denoted: CD45RA-negative fraction.

The CDR3 spells CASSLYRGQTGPHNEKLFF. For the CDR3, the DNA is TGTGCCAGCAGCTTATACCGCGGACAGACGGGCCCTCATAATGAAAAACTGTTTTTT. The chain combines TRBV7-9 with TRBJ1-4; TRBD1 might be the D (6 bases). CDR1 and CDR2 from the germline V gene are SEHNR and FQNEAQ (reference sequence). CDR3 length: 19 amino acids. Trimming took 2 bases from V and 4 from J, leaving 23 bases between them.